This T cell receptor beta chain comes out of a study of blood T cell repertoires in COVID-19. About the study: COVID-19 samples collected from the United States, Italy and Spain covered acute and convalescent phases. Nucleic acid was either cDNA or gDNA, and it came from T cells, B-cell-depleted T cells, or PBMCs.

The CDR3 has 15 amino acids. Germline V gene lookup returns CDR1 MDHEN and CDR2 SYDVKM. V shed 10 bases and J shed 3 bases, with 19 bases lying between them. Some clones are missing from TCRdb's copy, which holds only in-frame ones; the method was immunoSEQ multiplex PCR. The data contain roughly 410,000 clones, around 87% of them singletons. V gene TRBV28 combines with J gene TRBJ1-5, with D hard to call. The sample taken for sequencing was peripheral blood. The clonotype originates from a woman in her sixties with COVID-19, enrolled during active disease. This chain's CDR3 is CAIAGGQVHNQPQHF. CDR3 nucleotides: TGTGCCATCGCGGGTGGGCAGGTCCACAATCAGCCCCAGCATTTT.